The rows below give T cell receptor beta chains drawn from one sample of a study of T-cell reconstitution after alpha-beta-depleted transplantation in children. From the PCR reads, TCRdb called clonotypes with MiXCR, one entry per CDR3 protein. This repertoire shows 800,000 to 1,000,000 distinct CDR3 sequences, around 30% found once; its top ten account for roughly 30%. The starting material was PBMCs, mostly from graft donor cells, obtained 360 days after TCRalphabeta/CD19-depleted stem cell transplant. These receptors all stem from a boy in the first two years of life who had a stem cell transplant for SCID, so the T cells may come from the graft donor. Both conserved end residues are part of each CDR3. Each record gives: D gene, J gene, V gene, clone size, CDR3 length, CDR3 protein, CDR3 DNA. A D gene is named only where the DNA matches it firmly. The size field is filled for only some rows; it gives once, few, many or a size class.

TRBD1 | TRBJ1-1 | TRBV7-9 | - | 17 | CASSLAPMDRWNTEAFF | TGTGCCAGCAGCTTAGCTCCCATGGACAGGTGGAACACTGAAGCTTTCTTT
- | TRBJ2-3 | TRBV4-1 | few | 14 | CASSNGGFSDTQYF | TGCGCCAGCAGCAACGGGGGTTTCTCAGATACGCAGTATTTT
- | TRBJ2-5 | TRBV12-3/TRBV12-4 | many | 11 | CASSFKETQYF | TGTGCCAGCAGTTTTAAAGAGACCCAGTACTTC
- | TRBJ2-5 | TRBV10-3 | - | 12 | CAIGGQRETQYF | TGTGCCATCGGGGGCCAGAGAGAGACCCAGTACTTC
- | TRBJ2-1 | TRBV2 | - | 16 | CASSEGLQGSYNEQFF | TGTGCCAGCAGTGAGGGACTCCAAGGCTCCTACAATGAGCAGTTCTTC
- | TRBJ2-3 | TRBV2 | few | 15 | CASSVLGRSTDTQYF | TGTGCCAGCAGTGTTCTCGGGCGGAGCACAGATACGCAGTATTTT
TRBD1 | TRBJ2-5 | TRBV24-1 | - | 15 | CATSDLTGYQETQYF | TGTGCCACCAGTGACCTGACAGGGTACCAAGAGACCCAGTACTTC
TRBD2 | TRBJ2-1 | TRBV24-1 | few | 15 | CATSPWGGSYNEQFF | TGTGCCACCAGCCCATGGGGGGGCTCCTACAATGAGCAGTTCTTC
- | TRBJ2-4 | TRBV20-1 | few | 12 | CSAREGTNIQYF | TGCAGTGCTAGAGAGGGAACAAACATTCAGTACTTC
TRBD2 | TRBJ2-1 | TRBV28 | - | 17 | CASSPIGRGALRNEQFF | TGTGCCAGCAGTCCCATCGGGCGGGGGGCGCTCCGCAATGAGCAGTTCTTC
- | TRBJ2-5 | TRBV6-2/TRBV6-3 | - | 15 | CASSLAGGPMETQYF | TGTGCCAGCAGTTTAGCCGGAGGGCCGATGGAGACCCAGTACTTC
TRBD1 | TRBJ2-7 | TRBV12-3/TRBV12-4 | - | 14 | CASSTDREGREQYF | TGTGCCAGCAGCACGGACAGGGAAGGGCGCGAGCAGTACTTC
TRBD1 | TRBJ2-7 | TRBV30 | once | 13 | CAWGGQGSREQYF | TGTGCCTGGGGGGGACAGGGGTCTAGGGAGCAGTACTTC
- | TRBJ1-2 | TRBV6-2/TRBV6-3 | once | 17 | CASSYGGAQGFYYGYTF | TGTGCCAGCAGTTACGGAGGGGCCCAGGGCTTCTACTATGGCTACACCTTC
- | TRBJ1-3 | TRBV6-5 | few | 14 | CASSYAGSGNTIYF | TGTGCCAGCAGTTACGCAGGGTCTGGAAACACCATATATTTT
- | TRBJ2-7 | TRBV4-1 | - | 13 | CASSQDRVYEQYF | TGCGCCAGCAGCCAAGATAGGGTCTACGAGCAGTACTTC
- | TRBJ1-2 | TRBV2 | - | 10 | CASKAYGYTF | TGTGCCAGCAAGGCCTATGGCTACACCTTC
- | TRBJ2-1 | TRBV29-1 | - | 13 | CSVVQRQYNEQFF | TGCAGCGTTGTCCAGCGGCAGTACAATGAGCAGTTCTTC
TRBD1 | TRBJ2-2 | TRBV5-1 | few | 15 | CASSLDGQGAGELFF | TGCGCCAGCAGCTTGGATGGACAGGGCGCCGGGGAGCTGTTTTTT
TRBD2 | TRBJ2-1 | TRBV7-9 | many | 13 | CASSPRTRFEQFF | TGTGCCAGCAGCCCCCGGACTAGGTTTGAGCAGTTCTTC
- | TRBJ2-5 | TRBV10-3 | few | 13 | CAISPSPSETQYF | TGTGCCATCAGTCCCTCCCCCTCGGAGACCCAGTACTTC
- | TRBJ1-1 | TRBV5-1 | few | 15 | CASTSQGWGNTEAFF | TGCGCCAGCACCTCCCAGGGTTGGGGAAACACTGAAGCTTTCTTT
TRBD2 | TRBJ2-3 | TRBV11-2 | few | 15 | CASSFGGAVWDTQYF | TGTGCCAGCAGCTTCGGGGGGGCGGTTTGGGATACGCAGTATTTT
- | TRBJ1-5 | TRBV3-1 | few | 15 | CASSPGLAVGQPQHF | TGTGCCAGCAGCCCGGGACTCGCGGTCGGCCAGCCCCAGCATTTT
TRBD1 | TRBJ2-1 | TRBV2 | few | 14 | CASSPDRANNEQFF | TGTGCCAGCAGTCCGGACAGGGCTAACAATGAGCAGTTCTTC
TRBD2 | TRBJ2-2 | TRBV27 | - | 16 | CASSRRGDANTGELFF | TGTGCCAGCAGCCGCCGGGGGGACGCGAACACCGGGGAGCTGTTTTTT
- | TRBJ1-1 | TRBV2 | few | 14 | CASGQGPLLSEAFF | TGTGCCAGCGGCCAGGGACCTCTTCTCTCTGAAGCTTTCTTT
TRBD2 | TRBJ2-5 | TRBV18 | - | 20 | CASSPPGPGLAGEWRETQYF | TGTGCCAGCTCACCACCGGGGCCGGGACTAGCGGGGGAATGGAGAGAGACCCAGTACTTC
TRBD2 | TRBJ2-7 | TRBV12-3/TRBV12-4 | few | 15 | CASSFPGAGGNEQYF | TGTGCCAGCAGTTTCCCGGGGGCGGGGGGCAACGAGCAGTACTTC
- | TRBJ2-5 | TRBV7-3 | - | 15 | CASSLFRGSQETQYF | TGTGCCAGCAGCTTATTCCGGGGGAGTCAAGAGACCCAGTACTTC
- | TRBJ2-3 | TRBV20-1 | - | 10 | CSATHGAQYF | TGCAGTGCCACCCACGGGGCGCAGTATTTT
TRBD1 | TRBJ2-3 | TRBV13 | few | 16 | CASSPLWERRRQGQYF | TGTGCCAGCAGCCCCCTTTGGGAGCGACGACGACAGGGGCAGTATTTT
TRBD1 | TRBJ1-2 | TRBV7-2 | few | 14 | CASSPPTGGYGYTF | TGTGCCAGCAGCCCGCCGACAGGGGGGTATGGCTACACCTTC
- | TRBJ1-1 | TRBV20-1 | - | 13 | CSARPAEPVVAFF | TGCAGTGCTAGACCCGCGGAACCAGTCGTGGCTTTCTTT
- | TRBJ1-5 | TRBV28 | - | 14 | CASSRGPSVRPQHF | TGTGCCAGCAGCAGAGGACCCTCAGTTCGGCCCCAGCATTTT
- | TRBJ2-5 | TRBV6-5 | few | 15 | CASSYSGKGKETQYF | TGTGCCAGCAGTTACTCCGGGAAGGGAAAAGAGACCCAGTACTTC
- | TRBJ2-1 | TRBV2 | few | 15 | CASIQWGITYNEQFF | TGTGCCAGCATCCAATGGGGGATTACCTACAATGAGCAGTTCTTC